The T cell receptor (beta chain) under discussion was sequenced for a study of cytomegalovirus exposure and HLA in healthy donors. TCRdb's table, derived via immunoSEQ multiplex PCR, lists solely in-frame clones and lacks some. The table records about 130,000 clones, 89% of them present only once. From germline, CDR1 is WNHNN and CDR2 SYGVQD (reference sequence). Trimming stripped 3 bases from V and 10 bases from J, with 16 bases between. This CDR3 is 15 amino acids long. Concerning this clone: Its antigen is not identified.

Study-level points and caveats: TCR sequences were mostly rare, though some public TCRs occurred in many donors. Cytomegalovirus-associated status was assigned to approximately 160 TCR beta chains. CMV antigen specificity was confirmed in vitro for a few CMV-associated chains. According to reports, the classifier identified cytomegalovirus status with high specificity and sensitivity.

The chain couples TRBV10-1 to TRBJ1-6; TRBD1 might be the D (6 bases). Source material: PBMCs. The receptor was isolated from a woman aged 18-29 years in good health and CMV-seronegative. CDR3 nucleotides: TGCGCCAGCAGTGAAAACGGCAGGGGAGAATCACCCCTCCACTTT. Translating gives CASSENGRGESPLHF.